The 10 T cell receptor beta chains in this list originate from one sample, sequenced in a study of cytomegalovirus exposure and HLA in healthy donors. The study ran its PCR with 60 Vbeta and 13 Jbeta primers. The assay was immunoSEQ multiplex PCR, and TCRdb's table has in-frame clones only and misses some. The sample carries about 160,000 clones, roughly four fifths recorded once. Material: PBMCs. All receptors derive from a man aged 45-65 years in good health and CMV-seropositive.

This CDR3 reads CASSEGGAEAFF. In DNA form, the CDR3 reads TGTGCCAGCAGTGAGGGGGGGGCTGAAGCTTTCTTT. The chain carries TRBV28 and TRBJ1-1, with D possibly TRBD1 on 6 matching bases. This CDR3 comprises 12 residues. With 5 bases removed from V and 6 bases from J, the gap between germline ends came to 10 bases. Germline CDR1 and CDR2: MDHEN and SYDVKM.

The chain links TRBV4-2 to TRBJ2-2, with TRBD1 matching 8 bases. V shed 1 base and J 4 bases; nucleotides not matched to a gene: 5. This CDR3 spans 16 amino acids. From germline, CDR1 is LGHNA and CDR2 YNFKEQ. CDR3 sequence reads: CASSQAQGAVTGELFF. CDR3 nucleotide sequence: TGTGCCAGCAGCCAAGCCCAGGGGGCCGTCACCGGGGAGCTGTTTTTT.

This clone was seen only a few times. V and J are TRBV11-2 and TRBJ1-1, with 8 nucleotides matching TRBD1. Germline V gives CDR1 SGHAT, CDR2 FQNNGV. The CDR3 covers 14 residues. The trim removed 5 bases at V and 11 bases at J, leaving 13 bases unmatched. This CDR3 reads CASSPRTGSFEAFF. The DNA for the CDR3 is TGTGCCAGCAGCCCACGGACAGGGTCGTTTGAGGCTTTCTTT.

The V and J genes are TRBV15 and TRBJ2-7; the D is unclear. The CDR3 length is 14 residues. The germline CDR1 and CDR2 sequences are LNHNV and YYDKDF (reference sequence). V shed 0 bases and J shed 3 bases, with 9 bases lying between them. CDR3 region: CATSRDRGFYEQYF. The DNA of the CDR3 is TGTGCCACCAGCAGAGACCGCGGATTCTACGAGCAGTACTTC.

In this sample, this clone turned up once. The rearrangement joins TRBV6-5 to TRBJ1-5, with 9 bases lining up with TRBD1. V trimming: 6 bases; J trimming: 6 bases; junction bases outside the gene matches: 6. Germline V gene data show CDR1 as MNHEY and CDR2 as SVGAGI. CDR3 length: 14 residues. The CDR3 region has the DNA TGTGCCAGCAGCCTGGGACAGGGTAGTCAGCCCCAGCATTTT. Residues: CASSLGQGSQPQHF.

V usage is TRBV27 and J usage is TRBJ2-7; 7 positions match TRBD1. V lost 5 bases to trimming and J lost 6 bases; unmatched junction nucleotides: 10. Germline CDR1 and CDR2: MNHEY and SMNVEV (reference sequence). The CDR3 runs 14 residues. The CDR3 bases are TGTGCCAGCAGTACGACAGGGTCTCTCCGCGAGCAGTACTTC. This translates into CASSTTGSLREQYF.

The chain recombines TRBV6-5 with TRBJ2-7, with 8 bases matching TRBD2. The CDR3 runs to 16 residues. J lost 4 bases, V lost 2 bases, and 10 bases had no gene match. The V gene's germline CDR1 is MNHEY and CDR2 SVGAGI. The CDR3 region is CASSYGAAGGGYEQYF. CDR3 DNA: TGTGCCAGCAGTTACGGAGCGGCGGGGGGTGGTTACGAGCAGTACTTC.

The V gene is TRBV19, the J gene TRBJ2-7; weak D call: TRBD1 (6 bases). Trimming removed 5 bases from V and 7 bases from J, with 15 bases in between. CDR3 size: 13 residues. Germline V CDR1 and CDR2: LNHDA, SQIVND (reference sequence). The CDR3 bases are TGTGCCAGTAGTGTGTGGACAGAACAGGAGCAGTACTTC. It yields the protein CASSVWTEQEQYF.

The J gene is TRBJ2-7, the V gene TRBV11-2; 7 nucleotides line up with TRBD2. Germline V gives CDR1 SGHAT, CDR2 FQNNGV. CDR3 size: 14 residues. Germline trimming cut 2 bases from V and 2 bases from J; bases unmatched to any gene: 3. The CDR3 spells CASSLLAEAYEQYF. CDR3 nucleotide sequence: TGTGCCAGCAGCTTACTAGCGGAAGCCTACGAGCAGTACTTC.

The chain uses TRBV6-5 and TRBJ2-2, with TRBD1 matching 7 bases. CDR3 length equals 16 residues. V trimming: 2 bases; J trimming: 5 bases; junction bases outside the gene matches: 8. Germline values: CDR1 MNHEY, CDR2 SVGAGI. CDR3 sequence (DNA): TGTGCCAGCAGTTACGACAGGGCGCTAGAGACCGGGGAGCTGTTTTTT. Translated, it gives CASSYDRALETGELFF.